These 29 T cell receptor beta chains were sequenced from one sample in a study of somatic mutations in cytotoxic T cells in rheumatoid arthritis. The protocol was immunoSEQ multiplex PCR, while the TCRdb copy is restricted to in-frame clones and leaves out a portion. This table holds roughly 18,000 clones, around 81% found once. What was sequenced was CD8+ T cells sorted from blood. The receptors originated from a man between 18 and 35 years old with rheumatoid arthritis.

This chain links TRBV11-2 with TRBJ1-2; D is unclear. V lost 5 bases and J 3 bases, leaving 13 bases between the germline ends. The CDR3 is 14 residues long. CDR1 is SGHAT and CDR2 is FQNNGV in the germline V gene. CDR3 coding DNA: TGTGCCAGCAGCCCCGAGGCACGGTACTATGGCTACACCTTC. It translates to CASSPEARYYGYTF.

This chain uses TRBV4-1 with TRBJ2-2; 7 bases match TRBD2. Germline V CDR1 and CDR2: MGHRA, YSYEKL. The ends lost 5 bases at V and 1 base at J; junction bases unmatched: 4. The CDR3 covers 15 residues. The CDR3 DNA reads as TGCGCCAGCAGCGGTTCGGGGGGGAACACCGGGGAGCTGTTTTTT. Protein: CASSGSGGNTGELFF.

The chain has TRBV5-5 and TRBJ2-7; D ambiguous. CDR1 and CDR2 from the germline V gene are SGHKS and YYEKEE (reference sequence). The ends were cut back, 4 bases at V and 0 bases at J, with 2 bases in the middle. The CDR3 loop spans 11 amino acids. The CDR3 is CASSPSYEQYF. CDR3 nucleotides: TGTGCCAGCAGCCCCTCCTACGAGCAGTACTTC.

V and J are TRBV28 and TRBJ1-1; D is ambiguous. Germline CDR1 reads MDHEN; CDR2 reads SYDVKM. Trimming stripped 6 bases from V and 4 bases from J, with 24 bases between. The CDR3 runs to 17 residues. The CDR3 DNA follows: TGTGCCAGCAGGCCAGCCCCTTCGGAAGGTTGCGGCACTGAAGCTTTCTTT. It yields the protein CASRPAPSEGCGTEAFF.

The V call is TRBV15, the J call TRBJ2-2; TRBD2 agrees at 12 bases. The germline CDR1 and CDR2 sequences are LNHNV and YYDKDF (reference sequence). This CDR3 has 16 amino acids. Germline trimming cut 4 bases from V and 4 bases from J; bases unmatched to any gene: 4. CDR3 coding DNA: TGTGCCACCAGCACGCGGACTAGCGGGGTCACCGGGGAGCTGTTTTTT. Its translation: CATSTRTSGVTGELFF. Using reference TRBV15 and TRBJ2-2 for the parts outside the CDR3, the full variable domain is DAMVIQNPRYQVTQFGKPVTLSCSQTLNHNVMYWYQQKSSQAPKLLFHYYDKDFNNEADTPDNFQSRRPNTSFCFLDIRSPGLGDTAMYLCATSTRTSGVTGELFFGEGSRLTVL.

The chain joins TRBV5-1 to TRBJ1-5, with a tentative D call TRBD1 (5 bases). This CDR3 comprises 17 residues. Trimming took 0 bases from V and 2 from J, leaving 15 bases between them. From germline, CDR1 is SGHRS and CDR2 YFSETQ. The CDR3 DNA reads as TGCGCCAGCAGCTTGGGGGCACAGGTGGGAGGCAATCAGCCCCAGCATTTT. Amino acid sequence: CASSLGAQVGGNQPQHF.

This sequence joins TRBV5-1 and TRBJ1-1; D may be TRBD1 (5 bases). Germline loops: CDR1 SGHRS, CDR2 YFSETQ. Trimming cost V 4 bases and J 1 base, with 11 bases left between them. CDR3 length equals 14 residues. The CDR3 region has the DNA TGCGCCAGCAGCGACGAGAGGGGGAACACTGAAGCTTTCTTT. Encoded protein: CASSDERGNTEAFF.

The chain links TRBV19 to TRBJ2-3; the match to TRBD1 covers 7 bases. The V segment lost 6 bases and the J segment 2 bases; nucleotides outside the gene matches: 8. Per the germline V gene, CDR1 is LNHDA and CDR2 is SQIVND (reference sequence). This CDR3 is built from 15 residues. CDR3 protein: CASSPDRRHTDTQYF. CDR3 in DNA: TGTGCCAGTAGCCCGGACAGGCGTCACACAGATACGCAGTATTTT.

This clone is a singleton in its sample. V gene TRBV27 combines with J gene TRBJ2-3; TRBD1 agrees at 9 bases. After removal of 3 bases from V and 3 bases from J, the junction contained 4 bases not matched to a gene. CDR1 is MNHEY, CDR2 SMNVEV, per germline (reference sequence). The CDR3 extends over 15 amino acids. The DNA of the CDR3 is TGTGCCAGCAGTTTCGGACAGGGGAAGACAGATACGCAGTATTTT. It is translated as CASSFGQGKTDTQYF.

The CDR3 loop reads CASLDRPGSNSPLHF. DNA for the CDR3: TGTGCCAGCCTCGACAGGCCCGGGTCTAATTCACCCCTCCACTTT. V usage is TRBV6-1 and J usage is TRBJ1-6, with D maybe TRBD1 (6 bases). Germline V gene lookup returns CDR1 MNHNS and CDR2 SASEGT. V was clipped by 8 bases and J by 6 bases, with 17 bases between them. The CDR3 is 15 residues long.

The chain couples TRBV13 to TRBJ2-3; no definite D call. CDR1 and CDR2 (germline): PRHDT, FYEKMQ (reference sequence). The CDR3 spans 15 residues. Trimming pared 3 bases from V and 1 base from J, leaving 11 bases between. Here the CDR3 reads CASSLMKGGTDTQYF. The CDR3 region has the DNA TGTGCCAGCAGCTTGATGAAGGGCGGCACAGATACGCAGTATTTT.

Here the CDR3 reads CASSSEAGLAIDEQFF. CDR3 DNA: TGTGCCAGCAGCTCCGAGGCGGGACTAGCGATCGATGAGCAGTTCTTC. This chain joins TRBV5-4 and TRBJ2-1; 10 nucleotides align to TRBD2. There are 16 residues in the CDR3. V lost 3 bases, J lost 8 bases, and 11 bases stayed unmatched. Germline loops: CDR1 SGHNT, CDR2 YYREEE (reference sequence).

CDR3 protein: CASSEIDGTGNTIYF. CDR3 DNA: TGTGCCAGCAGTGAAATTGATGGGACTGGAAACACCATATATTTT. The chain employs TRBV2 and TRBJ1-3; D is ambiguous. Looked up from germline, CDR1 is SNHLY and CDR2 is FYNNEI. This CDR3 contains 15 residues. V was pared by 2 bases and J by 2 bases, with 10 bases between.

CDR3 amino acids: CASSLGRNQPQHF. DNA for the CDR3: TGTGCCAGCAGCTTAGGCAGAAATCAGCCCCAGCATTTT. The chain employs TRBV7-6 and TRBJ1-5; no clear D. The CDR3 extends over 13 amino acids. Germline CDR1 reads SGHVS; CDR2 reads FNYEAQ. Deletions cut 1 base from V and 4 bases from J, with 5 bases between.

This rearrangement joins TRBV6-5 to TRBJ1-2; the D gene is possibly TRBD1 (6 bases). This CDR3 spans 14 amino acids. V was shortened by 2 bases and J by 2 bases, with 9 bases between the two germline ends. In germline, CDR1 is MNHEY, CDR2 SVGAGI. In DNA, the CDR3 is TGTGCCAGCAGTTACCTCGGACAGAACTATGGCTACACCTTC. Translation: CASSYLGQNYGYTF.

A few counts support this clone. The V and J genes are TRBV5-6 and TRBJ1-2; the match to TRBD1 covers 9 bases. The length of the CDR3 is 13 residues. The ends lost 2 bases at V and 8 bases at J; junction bases unmatched: 4. Germline CDR1 is SGHDT and CDR2 is YYEEEE. CDR3: CASSFGTGSGYTF. CDR3 bases: TGTGCCAGCAGCTTTGGGACAGGGAGCGGCTACACCTTC.

V usage is TRBV4-3 and J usage is TRBJ2-6, with 7 positions matching TRBD1. Losses at the gene ends were 0 bases for V and 4 bases for J; bases not matched to a gene: 12. This CDR3 spans 19 amino acids. Germline CDR1 and CDR2: LGHNA and YSLEER. CDR3 nucleotides: TGCGCCAGCAGCCAAGATCTAGGTCAGGGGGAGACCGGGGCCAACGTCCTGACTTTC. It is translated as CASSQDLGQGETGANVLTF.

This chain joins TRBV9 and TRBJ2-7; 12 bases fit TRBD2. V was pared by 4 bases and J by 0 bases, with 8 bases of the junction left unmatched. Germline CDR1 SGDLS, CDR2 YYNGEE. CDR3 length equals 17 residues. CDR3 in DNA: TGTGCCAGCAGCCCCCGGACTAGCGGGGCCCTCTCCTACGAGCAGTACTTC. This gives the protein CASSPRTSGALSYEQYF.

This clone occurred a few times. The chain couples TRBV28 to TRBJ1-6; D remains unclear. The CDR3 spans 13 residues. V shed 2 bases and J shed 5 bases, with 4 bases lying between them. Germline CDR1 MDHEN, CDR2 SYDVKM. The CDR3 nucleotides are TGTGCCAGCAGTTTAGCCGATAATTCACCCCTCCACTTT. Its translation is CASSLADNSPLHF.

V gene TRBV11-2 combines with J gene TRBJ2-1, with 10 positions matching TRBD1. The CDR3 is made up of 18 amino acids. Trimming cost V 5 bases and J 1 base; bases outside gene matches: 11. Germline values: CDR1 SGHAT, CDR2 FQNNGV. In nucleotides, the CDR3 is TGTGCCAGCAGCCCCGCCCCGACAGGGGGCAGATCCTACAATGAGCAGTTCTTC. This sequence encodes CASSPAPTGGRSYNEQFF.

The chain links TRBV6-5 to TRBJ1-2; D call uncertain. CDR3 length: 13 residues. V was trimmed by 2 bases and J by 8 bases, leaving 12 bases between them. CDR1 is MNHEY, CDR2 SVGAGI, per germline. In nucleotides, the CDR3 is TGTGCCAGCAGTTACCGGCCCCTCCGAGGCTACACCTTC. It specifies CASSYRPLRGYTF.

The genes are TRBV15 and TRBJ2-1; D remains ambiguous. The CDR3 loop spans 16 amino acids. Trimming shortened V by 0 bases and J by 9 bases, and 18 bases separated the two germline ends. Germline loops: CDR1 LNHNV, CDR2 YYDKDF (reference sequence). The DNA for the CDR3 is TGTGCCACCAGCAGAGATCTGGTAGGAAGTGACGCTGAGCAGTTCTTC. Its protein product is CATSRDLVGSDAEQFF.

This chain links TRBV5-8 with TRBJ1-6; perhaps TRBD1 as D (5 bases). The CDR3 has 10 residues. The V and J ends lost 10 bases and 13 bases respectively, with 12 bases between them. The V gene's germline CDR1 is SGHTS and CDR2 YDEGEE. In nucleotides, the CDR3 is TGTGCCCCAGGACAATATCCCCTCCACTTT. Protein sequence: CAPGQYPLHF. Combining the CDR3 with reference TRBV5-8 and TRBJ1-6 gives the whole variable domain EAGVTQSPTHLIKTRGQQATLRCSPISGHTSVYWYQQALGLGLQFLLWYDEGEERNRGNFPPRFSGRQFPNYSSELNVNALELEDSALYLCAPGQYPLHFGNGTRLTVT.

This clone was counted a few times. The chain carries TRBV30 and TRBJ1-1; possible D gene TRBD1, 5 bases. This CDR3 contains 12 residues. Germline V gene lookup returns CDR1 GTSNPN and CDR2 SVGIG (reference sequence). V gave up 2 bases and J gave up 11 bases, with 15 bases separating them. The CDR3, as DNA: TGTGCCTGGAGTTTAGAGGGGATGCTGGCTTTCTTT. It codes for CAWSLEGMLAFF.

The chain uses TRBV7-9 and TRBJ2-7; no clear D. The germline V gene has CDR1 SEHNR and CDR2 FQNEAQ (reference sequence). The CDR3 consists of 12 residues. CDR3 residues: CASADGTYEQYF. The CDR3 DNA sequence: TGTGCGAGTGCCGACGGAACCTACGAGCAGTACTTC.

This rearrangement joins TRBV27 to TRBJ2-1; 8 bases are shared with TRBD2. V lost 5 bases, J lost 2 bases, and 2 bases stayed unmatched. The CDR3 length is 14 residues. Germline V gene sequence: CDR1 MNHEY, CDR2 SMNVEV (reference sequence). CDR3 DNA sequence: TGTGCCAGCAGTCGCGGGGGGCCCTACAATGAGCAGTTCTTC. Its translation: CASSRGGPYNEQFF.

The chain couples TRBV9 to TRBJ2-7; D could derive from TRBD1 or TRBD2 (5 bases each). Germline lookup yields CDR1 SGDLS and CDR2 YYNGEE. The V end lost 0 bases, the J end lost 3 bases, and 10 bases lay between the germline ends. The CDR3 extends over 14 amino acids. CDR3 DNA: TGTGCCAGCAGCGTAGGATCGGGGCTCTACGAGCAGTACTTC. This gives the protein CASSVGSGLYEQYF.

J is TRBJ1-1 and V is TRBV5-6, with 8 bases fitting TRBD1. From germline, CDR1 is SGHDT and CDR2 YYEEEE. Unmatched junction bases numbered 3, after V lost 2 bases and J lost 6 bases. CDR3 length: 13 residues. CDR3 region: CASSFTGGAEAFF. In nucleotides, the CDR3 is TGTGCCAGCAGCTTTACAGGGGGGGCTGAAGCTTTCTTT.

V usage is TRBV27 and J usage is TRBJ1-6, with D perhaps TRBD1 (5 bases). Germline V gene lookup returns CDR1 MNHEY and CDR2 SMNVEV (reference sequence). V was cut by 2 bases and J by 7 bases, with 12 bases left in between. The CDR3 spans 15 residues. CDR3 bases: TGTGCCAGCAGTTTAAGGGAGGGGCGAAATTCACCCCTCCACTTT. Translation gives CASSLREGRNSPLHF.